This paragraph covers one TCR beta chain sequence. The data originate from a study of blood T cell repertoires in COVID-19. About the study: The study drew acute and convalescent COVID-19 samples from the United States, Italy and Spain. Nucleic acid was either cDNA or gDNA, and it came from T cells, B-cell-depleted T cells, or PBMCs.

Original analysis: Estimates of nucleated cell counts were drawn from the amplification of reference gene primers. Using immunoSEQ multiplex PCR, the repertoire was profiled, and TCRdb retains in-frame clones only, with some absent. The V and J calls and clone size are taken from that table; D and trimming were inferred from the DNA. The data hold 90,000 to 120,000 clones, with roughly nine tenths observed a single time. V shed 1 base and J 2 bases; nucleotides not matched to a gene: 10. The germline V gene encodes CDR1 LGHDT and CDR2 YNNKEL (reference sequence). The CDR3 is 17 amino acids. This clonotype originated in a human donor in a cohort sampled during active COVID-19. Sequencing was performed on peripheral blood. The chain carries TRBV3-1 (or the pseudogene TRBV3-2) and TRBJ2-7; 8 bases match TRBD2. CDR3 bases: TGTGCCAGCAGCCAAGGAGGGGCGGGGGGCTACACCTACGAGCAGTACTTC. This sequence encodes CASSQGGAGGYTYEQYF.